These 7 T cell receptor beta chains share one sample of origin, sequenced in a study of T-cell reconstitution after alpha-beta-depleted transplantation in children. This sample's TCRbeta library carried unique molecular identifier barcodes. TCRdb analysed the PCR reads with MiXCR anew, one entry per CDR3 protein. The profile covers 150,000 to 250,000 distinct CDR3 sequences, with about 14% appearing a single time and about 12% taken by the ten largest. The sample here was PBMCs from the stem cell graft donor, taken from the stem cell graft. Source of these receptors: a human donor who donated a stem cell graft to a child with acute lymphoblastic leukemia.

V is TRBV29-1 and J is TRBJ2-1, with 8 bases fitting TRBD2. V was clipped by 3 bases and J by 6 bases; unmatched bases: 7. The CDR3 spans 14 residues. In germline, CDR1 is SQVTM, CDR2 ANQGSEA. CDR3 DNA: TGCAGCGTTGATAAGGTGCTAGCGGGCAATGAGCAGTTCTTC. Protein sequence: CSVDKVLAGNEQFF.

This clonotype was detected ten times or more. V and J are TRBV20-1 and TRBJ2-1, with 10 positions matching TRBD2. The CDR3 spans 17 residues. Germline values: CDR1 DFQATT, CDR2 SNEGSKA (reference sequence). Trimming at V came to 0 bases and at J to 7 bases, leaving 12 bases not matched to a gene. CDR3 sequence (DNA): TGCAGTGCTAGAGATGGGGCCGGCCCTAGCGGGAGAAATGAGCAGTTCTTC. Protein sequence: CSARDGAGPSGRNEQFF.

In this sample, this clonotype turned up a few times. This chain links TRBV20-1 with TRBJ1-2; D is undetermined. This CDR3 region has 12 residues. Germline V gives CDR1 DFQATT, CDR2 SNEGSKA (reference sequence). V dropped 3 bases and J dropped 12 bases, with 17 bases sitting between them. CDR3 residues: CSASPTDTSHTF. The DNA of the CDR3 is TGCAGTGCTAGCCCTACTGACACGTCCCACACCTTC.

This clonotype has just a few counts. V is TRBV5-4 and J is TRBJ1-2; D is ambiguous. Germline V lookup: CDR1 SGHNT, CDR2 YYREEE (reference sequence). V was shortened by 3 bases and J by 7 bases, with 10 bases between the two germline ends. This CDR3 contains 12 residues. Here the CDR3 DNA reads TGTGCCAGCAGCTCCCCAAATAGTGGCTACACCTTC. This codes for CASSSPNSGYTF.

This clonotype was observed a handful of times. The chain is built from TRBV6-1 and TRBJ1-5, with 10 bases identical to TRBD1. V shed 5 bases, J shed 4 bases, and the junction held 5 bases outside the gene matches. Germline V gives CDR1 MNHNS, CDR2 SASEGT. The CDR3 extends over 15 amino acids. The chain's CDR3 is CASSKDRGRNQPQHF. CDR3 bases: TGTGCCAGCAGTAAAGACAGGGGGCGGAATCAGCCCCAGCATTTT.

The table lists this clonotype with many counts. The V and J genes are TRBV5-1 and TRBJ1-2; D perhaps matches TRBD1 (5 bases). The V end was cut by 1 base, the J end by 3 bases, with 7 bases between. Germline V gives CDR1 SGHRS, CDR2 YFSETQ. The CDR3 is made up of 13 amino acids. Here the CDR3 DNA reads TGCGCCAGCAGCTTGACGGGGGACTATGGCTACACCTTC. This codes for CASSLTGDYGYTF.

V gene TRBV29-1 combines with J gene TRBJ2-1; D remains ambiguous. The V and J ends lost 4 bases and 4 bases respectively, with 11 bases between them. Germline V gives CDR1 SQVTM, CDR2 ANQGSEA. This CDR3 is built from 13 residues. This CDR3 reads CSVVPLSYNEQFF. The CDR3, as DNA: TGCAGCGTTGTCCCCCTATCTTACAATGAGCAGTTCTTC.